One sample yielded the 7 T cell receptor beta chains listed below, sequenced in a study of blood T cell repertoires in COVID-19 (TCRdb year 2020). Libraries were made using the immunoSEQ multiplex PCR assay. TCRdb limited this immuneACCESS table to in-frame rearrangements with V and J called. A share of clones is missing; checked studies link under half to unresolved V genes, and the rest is unexplained. This sample is represented by about 190,000 clones; approximately 80% of them were singletons. The ten largest clonotypes hold 9.5% to 15% of the sample. The sequenced sample consisted of peripheral blood. These receptors were obtained from a woman in her fifties or sixties with acute or convalescent COVID-19.

The V gene is TRBV30, the J gene TRBJ1-1; TRBD1 aligns across 8 bases. Per the germline V gene, CDR1 is GTSNPN and CDR2 is SVGIG (reference sequence). V gave up 8 bases and J gave up 0 bases; unmatched junction bases: 8. This CDR3 has 14 amino acids. CDR3 nucleotide sequence: TGTGCCCTTGGCCAGGGGGCTATGAACACTGAAGCTTTCTTT. Its translation: CALGQGAMNTEAFF.

This clone was recorded a few times. This chain links TRBV27 with TRBJ1-2, with D unclear. V was pared by 5 bases and J by 0 bases, with 10 bases between. CDR1 and CDR2 from the germline V gene are MNHEY and SMNVEV (reference sequence). The CDR3 contains 14 residues. CDR3 DNA sequence: TGTGCCAGCAGTGCCCGAGGAGCTAACTATGGCTACACCTTC. It codes for CASSARGANYGYTF.

Written as DNA, the CDR3 is TGTGCCAGCAGTTTAGCAACTAGCGGGAGTTATGAGCAGTTCTTC. Translating it yields CASSLATSGSYEQFF. The chain combines TRBV28 with TRBJ2-1; 11 bases agree with TRBD2. With V trimmed by 2 bases and J by 8 bases, 5 bases remained unmatched. The CDR3 is 15 amino acids. The germline CDR1 and CDR2 sequences are MDHEN and SYDVKM.

This clone was observed at least ten times. The J gene is TRBJ2-3, the V gene TRBV2, with TRBD2 identical over 8 bases. Trimming removed 2 bases from V and 2 bases from J; junction bases left unmatched: 6. The germline CDR1 and CDR2 sequences are SNHLY and FYNNEI. The CDR3 has 16 amino acids. The CDR3 sequence is CASSETAGGYTDTQYF. For the CDR3, the DNA is TGTGCCAGCAGTGAAACGGCGGGGGGATACACAGATACGCAGTATTTT.

CDR3 residues: CASSPYFTGVTSGRKKETQYF. For the CDR3, the DNA is TGTGCCAGCAGTCCCTACTTTACTGGGGTTACTAGCGGGAGGAAGAAAGAGACCCAGTACTTC. This sequence joins TRBV6-2 or TRBV6-3 and TRBJ2-5, with TRBD2 matching over 12 bases. From germline, CDR1 is MNHEY and CDR2 SVGEGT. This CDR3 is 21 amino acids long. The junction had 22 bases not matched to a gene; V was cut back by 5 bases and J by 3 bases.

V is TRBV18 and J is TRBJ2-2; 9 nucleotides line up with TRBD2. Germline CDR1 KGHSH, CDR2 LQKENI. V lost 0 bases and J lost 0; bases outside the gene matches: 5. This CDR3 region has 18 residues. The chain's CDR3 is CASSPPGLALSNTGELFF. The DNA of the CDR3 is TGTGCCAGCTCACCACCGGGACTAGCTCTTTCGAACACCGGGGAGCTGTTTTTT.

V gene TRBV28 combines with J gene TRBJ2-3; 8 nucleotides match TRBD1. Germline values: CDR1 MDHEN, CDR2 SYDVKM. With 6 bases clipped from V and 7 bases from J, the junction kept 6 bases outside the gene matches. The CDR3 sequence is 13 residues long. The CDR3 nucleotides read TGTGCCAGCAGCTACACAGGGGGAAATACGCAGTATTTT. Translation gives CASSYTGGNTQYF.